This T cell receptor beta chain originates from a study of blood T cell repertoires in COVID-19. Unmatched junction bases numbered 8, after V lost 2 bases and J lost 4 bases. The CDR3 covers 16 residues. The germline CDR1 and CDR2 sequences are KGHDR and SFDVKD. Generated by immunoSEQ multiplex PCR, the TCRdb table keeps only in-frame clones and is missing some. In the table there are about 200,000 clones, 70% to 90% of which are singletons. This clone appeared a few times. This TCR came from a middle-aged woman in a cohort exposed to, infected with or recovered from COVID-19 (not recorded which). The sequenced material came from PBMCs or T cells enriched from blood (not recorded which). The rearrangement links TRBV24-1 to TRBJ2-7, with 9 bases lining up with TRBD1. DNA for the CDR3: TGTGCCACCAGTGATTCTTCCGGGACAGGGTTGTACGAGCAGTACTTC. Translating it yields CATSDSSGTGLYEQYF.